This T cell receptor (beta chain) was sequenced for a study of T cell clonality in common variable immunodeficiency. Findings and caveats of the study: CVID subjects had higher TCRbeta clonality than healthy controls, most marked in about a third. T cell subpopulation sequencing would be needed to explain CVID clonality. Fewer TCRbeta clones were shared among CVID subjects than controls.

This clone was counted many times. Its antigen is still unknown. Read sequence stops 3 residues before the CDR3 end, and the germline J gene provides the missing end. Germline V CDR1 and CDR2: LNHDA, SQIVND (reference sequence). The CDR3 has 15 amino acids. The V end was cut by 5 bases, the J end by 7 bases, with 20 bases between. CVID and control samples used equivalent genomic DNA input. The protocol was immunoSEQ multiplex PCR, while the TCRdb copy is restricted to in-frame clones and leaves out a portion. The table lists 35,000 or so clones, with no singletons. The source of this sequence is a person aged 18 to 75 in good health. The chain recombines TRBV19 with TRBJ2-5, with D perhaps matching TRBD2 (5 bases). Sequencing used peripheral blood mononuclear cells. Partial CDR3 DNA: TGTGCCAGTAGTCCCTCGGACGCGGCCCGGGGGACC. Translation gives CASSPSDAARGT. The complete CDR3 reads CASSPSDAARGTQYF.